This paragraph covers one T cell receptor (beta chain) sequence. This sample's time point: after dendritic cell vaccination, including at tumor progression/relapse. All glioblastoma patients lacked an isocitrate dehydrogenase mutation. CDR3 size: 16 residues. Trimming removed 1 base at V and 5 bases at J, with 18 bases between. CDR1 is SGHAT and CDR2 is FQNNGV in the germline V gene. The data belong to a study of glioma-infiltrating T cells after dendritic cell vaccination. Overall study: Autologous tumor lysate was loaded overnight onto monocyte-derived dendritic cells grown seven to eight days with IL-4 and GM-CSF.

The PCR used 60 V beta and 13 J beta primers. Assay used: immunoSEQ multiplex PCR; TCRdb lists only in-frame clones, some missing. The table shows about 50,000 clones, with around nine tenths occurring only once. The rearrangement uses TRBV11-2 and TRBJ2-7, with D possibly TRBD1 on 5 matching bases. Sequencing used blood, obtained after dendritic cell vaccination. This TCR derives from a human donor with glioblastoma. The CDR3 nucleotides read TGTGCCAGCAGCTTAGGCCGGACAAGGGGCATCCACGAGCAGTACTTC. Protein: CASSLGRTRGIHEQYF. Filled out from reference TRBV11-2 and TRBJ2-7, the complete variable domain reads EAGVAQSPRYKIIEKRQSVAFWCNPISGHATLYWYQQILGQGPKLLIQFQNNGVVDDSQLPKDRFSAERLKGVDSTLKIQPAKLEDSAVYLCASSLGRTRGIHEQYFGPGTRLTVT.